The 17 T cell receptor beta chains given below trace back to one sample, sequenced in a study of blood T cells in healthy people across ages. Through a sample-barcoded 5' primer and a J-beta primer mix, a second PCR was run for 7 to 11 cycles. Via MiXCR, TCRdb re-called the 5' RACE reads, giving one row per CDR3 protein. The sample yields more than 1,000,000 distinct CDR3 sequences, 20% to 25% seen once. The sample was also linked to a second study, of T cells of mothers and their children.

The material sequenced was blood. Receptors originate from a girl between 2 and 10 years old in good health.

This chain uses TRBV29-1 with TRBJ1-1; the D gene is possibly TRBD1 (5 bases). The CDR3 contains 14 residues. V gave up 3 bases and J gave up 0 bases, with 11 bases separating them. Germline CDR1 reads SQVTM; CDR2 reads ANQGSEA. CDR3 sequence (DNA): TGCAGCGTTGAGGGGCGGCAGATGAACACTGAAGCTTTCTTT. Protein sequence: CSVEGRQMNTEAFF.

The chain employs TRBV11-2 and TRBJ2-1; a possible D gene is TRBD2 (5 bases). This CDR3 contains 15 residues. Per germline, CDR1 SGHAT and CDR2 FQNNGV. V was cut by 2 bases and J by 4 bases, with 12 bases left in between. The CDR3 reads CASSLSAGLYNEQFF. In DNA, the CDR3 is TGTGCCAGCAGCTTATCGGCGGGTCTTTACAATGAGCAGTTCTTC.

This sequence joins TRBV28 and TRBJ1-2, with 10 bases that match TRBD1. Germline trimming cut 5 bases from V and 7 bases from J; bases unmatched to any gene: 1. Germline CDR1 and CDR2: MDHEN and SYDVKM. The CDR3 totals 12 residues. CDR3 sequence (DNA): TGTGCCAGCAGTGACAGGGGGCTTGGCTACACCTTC. Amino acid sequence: CASSDRGLGYTF.

There are many counts of this clonotype. V gene TRBV2 combines with J gene TRBJ1-2; TRBD1 agrees at 9 bases. Germline V CDR1 and CDR2: SNHLY, FYNNEI. The ends lost 5 bases at V and 7 bases at J; junction bases unmatched: 11. CDR3 length: 15 amino acids. The CDR3 loop reads CASSQTGTGIPGYTF. The CDR3 bases are TGTGCCAGCAGTCAGACCGGGACAGGGATTCCTGGCTACACCTTC.

The rearrangement joins TRBV4-1 to TRBJ2-1; no reliable D call. Trimming pared 4 bases from V and 7 bases from J, leaving 14 bases between. Germline V lookup: CDR1 MGHRA, CDR2 YSYEKL. CDR3 length equals 14 residues. The CDR3 coding sequence is TGCGCCAGCAGCCGTGGGGTCCTAGAGAATGAGCAGTTCTTC. It is translated as CASSRGVLENEQFF.

In this sample, this clonotype turned up a few times. The chain links TRBV9 to TRBJ2-5; D is ambiguous. Germline V gene lookup returns CDR1 SGDLS and CDR2 YYNGEE. The CDR3 loop spans 14 amino acids. Trimming removed 0 bases from V and 0 bases from J, with 6 bases in between. The CDR3 coding sequence is TGTGCCAGCAGCGTAGGGGCGTACCAAGAGACCCAGTACTTC. Amino acid sequence: CASSVGAYQETQYF.

The chain links TRBV29-1 to TRBJ2-5; 7 bases line up with TRBD2. The germline CDR1 and CDR2 sequences are SQVTM and ANQGSEA. V lost 6 bases, J lost 5 bases, and 6 bases stayed unmatched. This CDR3 has 12 amino acids. The CDR3, as DNA: TGCAGCGTCCAACGGGAGGAGGAGACCCAGTACTTC. Its translation is CSVQREEETQYF. The entire variable domain, with the rest obtained from reference TRBV29-1 and TRBJ2-5, is as follows: SAVISQKPSRDICQRGTSLTIQCQVDSQVTMMFWYRQQPGQSLTLIATANQGSEATYESGFVIDKFPISRPNLTFSTLTVSNMSPEDSSIYLCSVQREEETQYFGPGTRLLVL.

This clonotype was detected only a few times. This chain uses TRBV29-1 with TRBJ1-1; D unresolved. In germline, CDR1 is SQVTM, CDR2 ANQGSEA. The CDR3 has 12 amino acids. V lost 4 bases to trimming and J lost 5 bases, with 11 bases between them. This CDR3 reads CSVVGVTTEAFF. CDR3 bases: TGCAGCGTTGTTGGGGTAACGACTGAAGCTTTCTTT.

The chain carries TRBV7-9 and TRBJ2-5, with no clear D. Germline lookup yields CDR1 SEHNR and CDR2 FQNEAQ (reference sequence). The CDR3 spans 12 residues. Trimming left V 5 bases short and J 3 bases short, with 7 bases between. DNA of the CDR3: TGTGCCAGCAGCGTATTGGAAGAGACCCAGTACTTC. This sequence encodes CASSVLEETQYF.

The V gene is TRBV7-9, the J gene TRBJ2-5; possibly TRBD1 for D (6 bases). The J call is uncertain, as TRBJ2-7 better fits the DNA end. Looked up from germline, CDR1 is SEHNR and CDR2 is FQNEAQ (reference sequence). The CDR3 loop spans 12 amino acids. The CDR3 bases are TGTGCCAGCAGCTTAGAACAGGGCGAGCAGTACGTC. It specifies CASSLEQGEQYV.

The sample holds a few counts of this clonotype. This chain joins TRBV6-2 or TRBV6-3 and TRBJ1-1; weak D call: TRBD1 (5 bases). The germline V and J ends were trimmed by 10 bases and 0 bases, with 15 bases remaining between them. Germline V gene lookup returns CDR1 MNHEY and CDR2 SVGEGT. The CDR3 runs 14 residues. The CDR3: CATRGANMNTEAFF. Written as DNA, the CDR3 is TGTGCCACCCGAGGGGCCAATATGAACACTGAAGCTTTCTTT.

The V and J genes are TRBV29-1 and TRBJ1-1, with 7 nucleotides matching TRBD1. The CDR3 covers 12 residues. Losses at the gene ends were 7 bases for V and 4 bases for J; bases not matched to a gene: 6. CDR1 is SQVTM, CDR2 ANQGSEA, per germline. CDR3 in DNA: TGCAGCGCCCGGGCAGGGGGCACTGAAGCTTTCTTT. This encodes CSARAGGTEAFF.

This clonotype was seen more than once but under ten times. The chain combines TRBV6-5 with TRBJ1-4, with D tentatively TRBD1 (5 bases). Germline V gives CDR1 MNHEY, CDR2 SVGAGI. Trimming took 5 bases from V and 2 from J, leaving 9 bases between them. The CDR3 runs to 14 residues. The CDR3 bases are TGTGCCAGCAGTCCGACAGTCACTAATGAAAAACTGTTTTTT. The encoded protein is CASSPTVTNEKLFF.

A few counts support this clonotype. The CDR3 protein is CASSVDRAQETQYF. The CDR3 region has the DNA TGTGCCAGCAGTGTTGACAGAGCACAAGAGACCCAGTACTTC. This chain joins TRBV6-1 and TRBJ2-5, with a tentative D call TRBD1 (5 bases). This CDR3 is built from 14 residues. From germline, CDR1 is MNHNS and CDR2 SASEGT. V was trimmed by 4 bases and J by 2 bases, leaving 11 bases between them.

V gene TRBV10-3 combines with J gene TRBJ1-5; 9 bases fit TRBD1. The CDR3 consists of 17 residues. Germline V gene data show CDR1 as ENHRY and CDR2 as SYGVKD. V lost 0 bases to trimming and J lost 1 base; unmatched junction nucleotides: 4. The CDR3 loop reads CAISESGQGLSNQPQHF. The CDR3 DNA follows: TGTGCCATCAGTGAGTCGGGACAGGGTCTGAGCAATCAGCCCCAGCATTTT.

This clonotype has only a few counts. The chain is built from TRBV2 and TRBJ1-4; D remains ambiguous. The CDR3 runs to 15 residues. Germline CDR1 and CDR2: SNHLY and FYNNEI. Trimming left V 2 bases short and J 6 bases short, with 13 bases between. The CDR3 DNA sequence: TGTGCCAGCAGTGAAACTTACGGCGGGTATGAAAAACTGTTTTTT. As protein: CASSETYGGYEKLFF.

The DNA for the CDR3 is TGTGCCAGCAGCTTATCCAGCGGGGTGGTGGGGGAGCCCCAGTACTTC. It encodes CASSLSSGVVGEPQYF. The rearrangement links TRBV7-9 to TRBJ2-5; TRBD2 matches at 7 bases. With V trimmed by 2 bases and J by 9 bases, 15 bases remained unmatched. This CDR3 has 16 residues. The germline V gene encodes CDR1 SEHNR and CDR2 FQNEAQ (reference sequence).